The clone carrying this T cell receptor (beta chain) has just a few counts. Assay: immunoSEQ multiplex PCR; the TCRdb copy retains only in-frame clones and omits some. The sample records 30,000 to 40,000 clones, approximately 84% being singletons. Blood PBMC samples: pre-vaccination, two weeks post third vaccination, and at tumor progression. The data derive from a study of glioma-infiltrating T cells after dendritic cell vaccination. The germline V gene has CDR1 GTSNPN and CDR2 SVGIG (reference sequence). The CDR3 extends over 13 amino acids. V was pared by 8 bases and J by 3 bases, with 9 bases of the junction left unmatched.

The starting material was blood, obtained before dendritic cell vaccination. This rearrangement joins TRBV30 to TRBJ1-1, with 7 bases identical to TRBD1. This clonotype was sampled from a human donor with glioblastoma. CDR3 DNA sequence: TGTGCCGGAAACTCGGGACAGCACACTGAAGCTTTCTTT. It specifies CAGNSGQHTEAFF.